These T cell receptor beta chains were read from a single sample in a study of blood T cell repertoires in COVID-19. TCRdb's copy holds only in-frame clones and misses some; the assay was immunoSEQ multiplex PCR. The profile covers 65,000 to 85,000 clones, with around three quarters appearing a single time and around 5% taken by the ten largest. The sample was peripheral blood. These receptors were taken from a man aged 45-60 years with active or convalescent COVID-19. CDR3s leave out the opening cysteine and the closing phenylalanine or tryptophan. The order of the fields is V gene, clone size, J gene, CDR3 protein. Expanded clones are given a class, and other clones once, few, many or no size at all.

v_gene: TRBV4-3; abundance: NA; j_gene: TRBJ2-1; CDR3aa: ASSSHRVYNEQF
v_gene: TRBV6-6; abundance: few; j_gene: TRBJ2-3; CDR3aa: ASSPTLLGTDTQY
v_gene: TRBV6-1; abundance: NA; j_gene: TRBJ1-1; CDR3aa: ASSELAGGNTEAF
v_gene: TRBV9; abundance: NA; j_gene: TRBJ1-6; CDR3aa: ASSVDRSSYNSPLH
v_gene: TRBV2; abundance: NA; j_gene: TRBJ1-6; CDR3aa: ASSGQGFNSPLH
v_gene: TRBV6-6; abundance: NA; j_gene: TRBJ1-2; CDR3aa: ASSYGAGGYGYT
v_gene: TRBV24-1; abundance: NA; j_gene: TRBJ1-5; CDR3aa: ATSDSRGHSNQPQH
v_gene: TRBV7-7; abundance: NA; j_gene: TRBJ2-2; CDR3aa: ASSSQRGELF
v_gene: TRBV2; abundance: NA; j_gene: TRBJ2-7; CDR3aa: ASSVGWTFYEQY
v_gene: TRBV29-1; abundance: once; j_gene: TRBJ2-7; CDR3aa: SVRRGQEEQY
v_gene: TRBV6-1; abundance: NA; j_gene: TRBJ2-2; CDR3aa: ASSDLTGGLAGELF
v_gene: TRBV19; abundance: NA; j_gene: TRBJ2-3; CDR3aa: ASMRGGQRNTDTQY
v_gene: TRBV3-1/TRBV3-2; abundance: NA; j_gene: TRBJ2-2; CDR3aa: ASSQASGGPGELF
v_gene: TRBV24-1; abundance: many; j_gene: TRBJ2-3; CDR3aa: ATSDPSGGPDTQY
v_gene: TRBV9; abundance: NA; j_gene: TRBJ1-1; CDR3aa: ASSVEPGQGTEAF
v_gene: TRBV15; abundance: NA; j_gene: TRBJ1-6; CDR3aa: ATKPGQTNSPLH
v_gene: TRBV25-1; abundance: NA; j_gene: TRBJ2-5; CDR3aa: ASTRAQGFQETQY
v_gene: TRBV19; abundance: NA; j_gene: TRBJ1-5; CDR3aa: ASSLGTGGQPQH
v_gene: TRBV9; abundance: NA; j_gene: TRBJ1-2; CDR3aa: ASSVAGEDDGYT
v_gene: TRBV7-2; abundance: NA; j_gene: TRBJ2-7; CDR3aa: ASSLVGLAGEQY
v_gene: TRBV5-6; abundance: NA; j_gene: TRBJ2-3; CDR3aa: ASSPDYITDTQY
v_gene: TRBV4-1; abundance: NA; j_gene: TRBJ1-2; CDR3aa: ASSQDEGNPRLGFT